This is a list of T cell receptor beta chains from one sample in a study of cytomegalovirus exposure and HLA in healthy donors. Produced via immunoSEQ multiplex PCR; TCRdb's table is partial and in-frame only. The repertoire includes 150,000 to 200,000 clones, 80% of them detected once, and around an eighth sits in the top ten. The sequenced sample was PBMCs. The receptors were gathered from a woman aged 40 to 50 in good health and CMV-seronegative. Both conserved end residues are part of each CDR3. The D gene is left open where the match is weak. A clone size is listed for some rows: how often the clone was seen (once, few, many), or a class if it is expanded.

clone_size j_call v_call d_call cdr3_aa cdr3_nt
few TRBJ2-5 TRBV4-3 TRBD2 CASSQTIAGGPETQYF TGCGCCAGCAGCCAAACGATAGCGGGGGGGCCGGAGACCCAGTACTTC
- TRBJ2-4 TRBV2 TRBD2 CASSDSSGVAKNSQYF TGTGCCAGCAGTGATTCGAGCGGGGTAGCCAAAAACAGTCAGTACTTC
- TRBJ2-2 TRBV28 TRBD2 CASSLSRGGMELFF TGTGCCAGCAGTTTATCTCGGGGGGGGATGGAGCTGTTTTTT
few TRBJ1-2 TRBV5-6 - CASSLALGGDYGYTF TGTGCCAGCAGCTTGGCCTTGGGGGGAGACTATGGCTACACCTTC
- TRBJ1-4 TRBV12-5 TRBD1 CASGLINKTGGREKLFF TGTGCTAGTGGTTTGATCAACAAGACAGGGGGCAGGGAAAAACTGTTTTTT
- TRBJ1-1 TRBV28 - CASRRSSGVTEAFF TGTGCCAGCAGACGAAGCTCAGGGGTCACTGAAGCTTTCTTT
- TRBJ2-7 TRBV6-1 - CASSEATGGGYEQYF TGTGCCAGCAGTGAAGCCACCGGGGGAGGTTACGAGCAGTACTTC
- TRBJ1-6 TRBV4-1 - CASSQAPNGAGSYNSPLHF TGCGCCAGCAGCCAAGCCCCCAATGGGGCCGGGTCCTATAATTCACCCCTCCACTTT
few TRBJ1-1 TRBV28 - CASSLGTGDTEAFF TGTGCCAGCAGTTTGGGGACGGGGGACACTGAAGCTTTCTTT
- TRBJ2-3 TRBV5-4 TRBD2 CASSLALAGGSDTQYF TGTGCCAGCAGCTTGGCATTAGCGGGGGGGTCGGATACGCAGTATTTT
medium-sized TRBJ2-6 TRBV4-3 - CASSQDGSSGANVLTF TGCGCCAGCAGCCAAGACGGTAGCTCTGGGGCCAACGTCCTGACTTTC
- TRBJ2-7 TRBV4-2 - CASSQGFEKGVEQYF TGTGCCAGCAGCCAAGGCTTCGAGAAAGGGGTAGAGCAGTACTTC
- TRBJ1-1 TRBV5-1 - CASRPAGMNTEAFF TGTGCCAGCAGGCCCGCAGGGATGAACACTGAAGCTTTCTTT